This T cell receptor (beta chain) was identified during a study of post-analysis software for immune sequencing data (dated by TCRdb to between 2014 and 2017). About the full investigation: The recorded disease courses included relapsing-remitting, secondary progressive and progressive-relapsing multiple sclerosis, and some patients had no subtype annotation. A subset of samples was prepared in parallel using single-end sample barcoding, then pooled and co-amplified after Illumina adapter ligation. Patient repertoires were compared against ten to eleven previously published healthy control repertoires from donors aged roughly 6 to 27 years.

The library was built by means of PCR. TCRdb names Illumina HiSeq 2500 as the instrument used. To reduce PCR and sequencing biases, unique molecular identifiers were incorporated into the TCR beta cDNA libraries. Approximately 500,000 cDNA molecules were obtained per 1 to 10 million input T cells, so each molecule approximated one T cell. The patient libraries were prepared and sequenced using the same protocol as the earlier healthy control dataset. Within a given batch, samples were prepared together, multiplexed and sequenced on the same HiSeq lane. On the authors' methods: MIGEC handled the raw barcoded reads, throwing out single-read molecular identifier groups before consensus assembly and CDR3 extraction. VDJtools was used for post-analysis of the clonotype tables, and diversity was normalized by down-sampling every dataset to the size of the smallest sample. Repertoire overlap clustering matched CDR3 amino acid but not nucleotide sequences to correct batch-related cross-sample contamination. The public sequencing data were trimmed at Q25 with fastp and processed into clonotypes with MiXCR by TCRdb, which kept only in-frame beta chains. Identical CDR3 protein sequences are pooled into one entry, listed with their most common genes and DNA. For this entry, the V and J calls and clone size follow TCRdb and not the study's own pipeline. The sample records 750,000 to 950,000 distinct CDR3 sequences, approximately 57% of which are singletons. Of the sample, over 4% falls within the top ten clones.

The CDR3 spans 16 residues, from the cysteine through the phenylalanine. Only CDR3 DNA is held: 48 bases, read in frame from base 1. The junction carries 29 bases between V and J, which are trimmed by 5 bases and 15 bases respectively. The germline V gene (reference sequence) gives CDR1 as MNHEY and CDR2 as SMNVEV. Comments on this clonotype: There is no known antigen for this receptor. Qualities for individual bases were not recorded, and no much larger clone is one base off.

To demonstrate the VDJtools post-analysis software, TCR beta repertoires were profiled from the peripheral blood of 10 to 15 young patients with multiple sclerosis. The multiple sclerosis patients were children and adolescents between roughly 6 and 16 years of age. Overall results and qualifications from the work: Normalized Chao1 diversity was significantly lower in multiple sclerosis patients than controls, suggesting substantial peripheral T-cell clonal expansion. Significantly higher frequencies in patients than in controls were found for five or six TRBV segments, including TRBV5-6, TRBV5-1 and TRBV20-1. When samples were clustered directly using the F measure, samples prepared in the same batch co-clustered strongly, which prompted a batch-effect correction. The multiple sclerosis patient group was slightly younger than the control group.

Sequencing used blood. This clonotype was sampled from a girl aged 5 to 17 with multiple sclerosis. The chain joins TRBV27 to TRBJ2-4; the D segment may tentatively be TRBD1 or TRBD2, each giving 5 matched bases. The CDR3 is CASSTRDVGLKETLYF. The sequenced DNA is TGTGCCAGCAGTACCCGGGACGTGGGCTTAAAAGAGACCCTGTACTTC.